Sequencing of this T cell receptor (beta chain) was carried out in a study of sequential checkpoint blockade in melanoma. Overall study context: Randomization was 1:1 between first-line nivolumab→ipilimumab and ipilimumab→nivolumab. 85 to 95 pretreatment tumor DNA samples were TCRβ immunosequenced. Both treatment sequences were followed by maintenance nivolumab.

This table comes from immunoSEQ multiplex PCR, and its TCRdb copy is limited to in-frame clones, with some not included. Of about 18,000 clones listed, under 85% were seen once; the top ten hold 4.8%. Treatment meaning: randomized to nivolumab then ipilimumab (arm A) or the reverse (arm B). Trimming took off 2 bases at V and 3 bases at J, with 8 bases between the two ends. The CDR3 covers 13 residues. Germline lookup yields CDR1 MGHDK and CDR2 SYGVNS. The sequence came from a human donor with melanoma. The sample consisted of tumor tissue (inferred from file names), taken from a patient given nivolumab and ipilimumab in sequence. V usage is TRBV25-1 and J usage is TRBJ2-7; D might be TRBD2 (5 bases). CDR3 protein: CASSEAGLYEQYF. DNA of the CDR3: TGTGCCAGCAGTGAAGCGGGCCTCTACGAGCAGTACTTC.